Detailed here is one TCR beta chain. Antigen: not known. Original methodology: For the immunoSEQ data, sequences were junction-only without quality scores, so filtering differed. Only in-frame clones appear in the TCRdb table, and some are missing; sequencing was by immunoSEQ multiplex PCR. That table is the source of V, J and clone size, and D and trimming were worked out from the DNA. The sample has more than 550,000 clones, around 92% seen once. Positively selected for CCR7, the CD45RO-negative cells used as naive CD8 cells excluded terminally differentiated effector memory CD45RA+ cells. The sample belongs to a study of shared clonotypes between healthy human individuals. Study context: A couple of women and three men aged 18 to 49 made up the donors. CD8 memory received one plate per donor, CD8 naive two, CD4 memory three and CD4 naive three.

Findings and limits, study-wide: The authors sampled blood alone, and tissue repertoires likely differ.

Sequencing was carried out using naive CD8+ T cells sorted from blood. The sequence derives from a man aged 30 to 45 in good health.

CDR3 loop: CASSLDGGQPQHF. CDR3 coding DNA: TGTGCCAGCAGCTTAGACGGAGGACAGCCCCAGCATTTT. The V call is TRBV13, the J call TRBJ1-5; unclear D gene. The V gene's germline CDR1 is PRHDT and CDR2 FYEKMQ (reference sequence). This CDR3 comprises 13 residues. V was pared by 1 base and J by 7 bases, with 8 bases between. Supplemented by reference TRBV13 and TRBJ1-5, the full variable domain reads AAGVIQSPRHLIKEKRETATLKCYPIPRHDTVYWYQQGPGQDPQFLISFYEKMQSDKGSIPDRFSAQQFSDYHSELNMSSLELGDSALYFCASSLDGGQPQHFGDGTRLSIL.